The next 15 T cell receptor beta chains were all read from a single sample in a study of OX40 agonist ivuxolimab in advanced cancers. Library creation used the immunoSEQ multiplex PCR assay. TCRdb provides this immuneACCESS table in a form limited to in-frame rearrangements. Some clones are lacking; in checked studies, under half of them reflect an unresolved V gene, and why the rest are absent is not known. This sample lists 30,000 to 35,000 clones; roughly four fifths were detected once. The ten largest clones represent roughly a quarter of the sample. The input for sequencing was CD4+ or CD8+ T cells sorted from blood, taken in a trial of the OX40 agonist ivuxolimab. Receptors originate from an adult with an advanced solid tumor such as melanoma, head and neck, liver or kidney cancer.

The CDR3 loop reads CASSPARGGLTEAFF. The CDR3 region has the DNA TGTGCCAGCAGCCCCGCCAGGGGGGGCCTAACTGAAGCTTTCTTT. J is TRBJ1-1 and V is TRBV6-1; TRBD1 matches at 7 bases. Germline lookup yields CDR1 MNHNS and CDR2 SASEGT. Losses at the gene ends were 6 bases for V and 5 bases for J; bases not matched to a gene: 12. This CDR3 has 15 residues.

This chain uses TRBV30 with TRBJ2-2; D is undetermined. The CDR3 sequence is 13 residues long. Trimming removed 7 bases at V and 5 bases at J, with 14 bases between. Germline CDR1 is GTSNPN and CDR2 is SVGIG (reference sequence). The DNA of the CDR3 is TGTGCCTTAGATCTAGAGAGAACCGGGGAGCTGTTTTTT. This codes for CALDLERTGELFF. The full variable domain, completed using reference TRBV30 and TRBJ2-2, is SQTIHQWPATLVQPVGSPLSLECTVEGTSNPNLYWYRQAAGRGLQLLFYSVGIGQISSEVPQNLSASRPQDRQFILSSKKLLLSDSGFYLCALDLERTGELFFGEGSRLTVL.

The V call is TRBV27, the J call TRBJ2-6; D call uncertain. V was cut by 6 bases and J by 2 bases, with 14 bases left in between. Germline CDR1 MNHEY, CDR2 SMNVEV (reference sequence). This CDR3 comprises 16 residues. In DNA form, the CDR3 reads TGTGCCAGCAGCTCTCCTTACCTGACTGGGGCCAACGTCCTGACTTTC. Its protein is CASSSPYLTGANVLTF.

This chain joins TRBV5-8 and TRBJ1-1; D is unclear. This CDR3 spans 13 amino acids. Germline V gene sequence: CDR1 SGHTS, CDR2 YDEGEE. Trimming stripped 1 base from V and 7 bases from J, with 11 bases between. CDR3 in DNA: TGTGCCAGCAGCTTGCTCGTTTCGGATGAAGCTTTCTTT. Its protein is CASSLLVSDEAFF.

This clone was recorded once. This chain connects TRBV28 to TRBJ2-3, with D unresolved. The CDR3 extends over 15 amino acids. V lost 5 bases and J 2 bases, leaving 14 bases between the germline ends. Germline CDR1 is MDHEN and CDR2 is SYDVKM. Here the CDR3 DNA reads TGTGCCAGCAGTGCCGACGGGCTAGACACAGATACGCAGTATTTT. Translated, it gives CASSADGLDTDTQYF.

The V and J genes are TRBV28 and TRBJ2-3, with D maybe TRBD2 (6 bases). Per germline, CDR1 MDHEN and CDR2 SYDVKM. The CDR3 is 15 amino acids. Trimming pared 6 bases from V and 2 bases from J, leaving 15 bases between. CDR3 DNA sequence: TGTGCCAGCAGGGAGCGGGCGGGCCCCACAGATACGCAGTATTTT. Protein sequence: CASRERAGPTDTQYF. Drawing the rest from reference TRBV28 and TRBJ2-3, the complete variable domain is DVKVTQSSRYLVKRTGEKVFLECVQDMDHENMFWYRQDPGLGLRLIYFSYDVKMKEKGDIPEGYSVSREKKERFSLILESASTNQTSMYLCASRERAGPTDTQYFGPGTRLTVL.

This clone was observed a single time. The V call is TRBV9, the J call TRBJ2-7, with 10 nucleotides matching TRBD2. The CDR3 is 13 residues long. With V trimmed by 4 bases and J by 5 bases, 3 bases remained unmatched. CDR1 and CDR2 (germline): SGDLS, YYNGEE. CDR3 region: CASSSSGGNEQYF. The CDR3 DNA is TGTGCCAGCAGCTCTAGCGGGGGCAACGAGCAGTACTTC.

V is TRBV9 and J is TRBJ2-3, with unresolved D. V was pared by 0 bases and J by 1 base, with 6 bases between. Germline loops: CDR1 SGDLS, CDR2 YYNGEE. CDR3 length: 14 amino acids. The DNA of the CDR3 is TGTGCCAGCAGCGTAGGGGCGGGCACAGATACGCAGTATTTT. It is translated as CASSVGAGTDTQYF.

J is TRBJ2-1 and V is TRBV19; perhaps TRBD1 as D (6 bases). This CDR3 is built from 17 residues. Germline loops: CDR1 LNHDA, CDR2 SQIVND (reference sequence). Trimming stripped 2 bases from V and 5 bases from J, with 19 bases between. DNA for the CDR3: TGTGCCAGTAGTATAACCTCCGGGGACAAACTAAACAATGAGCAGTTCTTC. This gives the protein CASSITSGDKLNNEQFF.

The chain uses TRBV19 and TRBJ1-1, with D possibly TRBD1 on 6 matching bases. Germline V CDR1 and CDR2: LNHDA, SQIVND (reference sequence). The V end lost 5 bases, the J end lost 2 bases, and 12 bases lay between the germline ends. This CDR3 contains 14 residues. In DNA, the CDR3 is TGTGCCAGTAGTCACCCGGGACACAACACTGAAGCTTTCTTT. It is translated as CASSHPGHNTEAFF.

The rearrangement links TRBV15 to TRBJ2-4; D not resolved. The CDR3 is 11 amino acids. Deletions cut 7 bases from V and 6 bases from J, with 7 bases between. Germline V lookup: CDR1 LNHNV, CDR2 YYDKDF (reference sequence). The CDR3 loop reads CATMGGNIQYF. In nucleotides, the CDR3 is TGTGCCACCATGGGCGGAAACATTCAGTACTTC. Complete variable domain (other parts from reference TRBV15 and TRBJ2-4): DAMVIQNPRYQVTQFGKPVTLSCSQTLNHNVMYWYQQKSSQAPKLLFHYYDKDFNNEADTPDNFQSRRPNTSFCFLDIRSPGLGDTAMYLCATMGGNIQYFGAGTRLSVL.

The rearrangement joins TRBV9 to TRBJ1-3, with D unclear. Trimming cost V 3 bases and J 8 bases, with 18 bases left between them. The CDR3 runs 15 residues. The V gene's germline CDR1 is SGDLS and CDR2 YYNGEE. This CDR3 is CASSGYEDPRHTIYF. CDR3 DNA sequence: TGTGCCAGCAGCGGCTACGAGGATCCAAGACACACCATATATTTT.

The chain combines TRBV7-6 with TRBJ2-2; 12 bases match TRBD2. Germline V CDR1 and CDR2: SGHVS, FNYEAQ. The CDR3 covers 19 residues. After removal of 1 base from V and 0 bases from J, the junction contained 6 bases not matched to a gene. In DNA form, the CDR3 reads TGTGCCAGCAGCTTAGATTCGGCTAGCGGGGGGGCGAACACCGGGGAGCTGTTTTTT. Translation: CASSLDSASGGANTGELFF.

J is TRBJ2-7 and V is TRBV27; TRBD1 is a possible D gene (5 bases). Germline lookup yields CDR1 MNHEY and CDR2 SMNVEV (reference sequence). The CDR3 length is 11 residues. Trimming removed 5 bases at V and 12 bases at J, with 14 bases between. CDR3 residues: CASSTGTRRYF. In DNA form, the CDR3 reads TGTGCCAGCAGTACAGGCACCCGGCGGTACTTC.

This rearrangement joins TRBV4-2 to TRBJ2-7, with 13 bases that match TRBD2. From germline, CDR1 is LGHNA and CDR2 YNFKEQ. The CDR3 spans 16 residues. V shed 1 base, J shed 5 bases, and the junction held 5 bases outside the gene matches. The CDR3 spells CASSQAWTSGRHEQYF. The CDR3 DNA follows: TGTGCCAGCAGCCAAGCTTGGACTAGCGGGAGACACGAGCAGTACTTC.